The rows below give T cell receptor beta chains drawn from one sample of a study of cytomegalovirus exposure and HLA in healthy donors. The table came from immunoSEQ multiplex PCR; TCRdb's copy has only in-frame clones and leaves some out. Altogether roughly 150,000 clones are present, 64% being singletons, with the ten largest covering 3%. The sequenced material came from PBMCs. These receptors originate from a woman in her thirties in good health and CMV-seropositive. CDR3s include the opening cysteine and the closing phenylalanine or tryptophan. D genes are given only for firm matches. Clone size is given for some rows only: seen once, a few or many times, or a class if the clone is expanded.

NA,TRBV28,NA,TRBJ2-2,TGTGCCAGCAGTTTAAGGGGGAACACCGGGGAGCTGTTTTTT,CASSLRGNTGELFF
NA,TRBV28,NA,TRBJ1-5,TGTGCCAGCAGTTCGGAACGGGGTCAGCCCCAGCATTTT,CASSSERGQPQHF
NA,TRBV5-1,NA,TRBJ2-1,TGCGCCAGCGCACACGATCCAGGTAATGAGCAGTTCTTC,CASAHDPGNEQFF
NA,TRBV19,NA,TRBJ2-3,TGTGCCAGTAGTAGCAGTAATACGCAGTATTTT,CASSSSNTQYF
NA,TRBV10-1,NA,TRBJ1-6,TGCGCCAGCAGGGGTACGGGTAATTCACCCCTCCACTTT,CASRGTGNSPLHF
NA,TRBV4-1,TRBD1,TRBJ2-3,TGCGCCAGCAGCCTACATGGGACAGTCACAGATACGCAGTATTTT,CASSLHGTVTDTQYF
NA,TRBV6-5,NA,TRBJ1-2,TGTGCCAGCAGCTCCCCCGGGGGTCGCTTAGGTGGCTACACCTTC,CASSSPGGRLGGYTF
NA,TRBV11-3,TRBD1,TRBJ1-1,TGTGCCAGCAGCTTAGGGGACAGGGATGCTTTCTTT,CASSLGDRDAFF
NA,TRBV2,NA,TRBJ2-3,TGTGCCAGCAGTGATGAACTCACAGATACGCAGTATTTT,CASSDELTDTQYF
NA,TRBV7-2,TRBD1,TRBJ1-1,TGTGCCAGCAGCGCCCGACAGGGGGAGAACACTGAAGCTTTCTTT,CASSARQGENTEAFF
NA,TRBV25-1,NA,TRBJ2-5,TGTGCCAGCACCAAAGTGGGGGGGGCGGAGACCCAGTACTTC,CASTKVGGAETQYF
NA,TRBV2,TRBD1,TRBJ1-4,TGTGCCAGCAGTGGGGCGGGGGCTTTCGGACAGGGTAATGAAAAACTGTTTTTT,CASSGAGAFGQGNEKLFF
NA,TRBV29-1,TRBD1,TRBJ2-5,TGCAGCGTCCTTGCCGGGGACAGGGCCCCAGAGACCCAGTACTTC,CSVLAGDRAPETQYF
NA,TRBV5-4,NA,TRBJ2-7,TGTGCCAGCAGCTTCGGCGGTAGCTCCTACGAGCAGTACTTC,CASSFGGSSYEQYF
NA,TRBV6-5,NA,TRBJ2-7,TGTGCCAGCAGTTACCGGGAAAACTACGAGCAGTACTTC,CASSYRENYEQYF
NA,TRBV30,NA,TRBJ2-5,TGTGCCTGGAACAACCGGGGAGAGACCCAGTACTTC,CAWNNRGETQYF
few,TRBV28,NA,TRBJ1-5,TGTGCCAGCAGATTCCGACAGTATAGCAATCAGCCCCAGCATTTT,CASRFRQYSNQPQHF
NA,TRBV5-1,TRBD2,TRBJ2-1,TGCGCCAGCAGCTTGGGTACTAGCGGCAATGAGCAGTTCTTC,CASSLGTSGNEQFF
NA,TRBV5-4,NA,TRBJ1-2,TGTGCCAGCAGCTTGAATGGGCCGCTCAACTATGGCTACACCTTC,CASSLNGPLNYGYTF
once,TRBV4-1,NA,TRBJ1-2,TGCGCCAGCAGCCAAGAACAGGAGATATATGGCTACACCTTC,CASSQEQEIYGYTF
NA,TRBV4-2,TRBD1,TRBJ1-4,TGTGCCAGCAGCCAAGTATCCTGGGACAGTAATGAAAAACTGTTTTTT,CASSQVSWDSNEKLFF
few,TRBV11-3,NA,TRBJ2-3,TGTGCCAGCAGCTTAGATCCTAGCGGCACAGATACGCAGTATTTT,CASSLDPSGTDTQYF
NA,TRBV12-5,TRBD1,TRBJ1-1,TGTGCTAGTGGTACGGGACAGGGACCGAACACTGAAGCTTTCTTT,CASGTGQGPNTEAFF
NA,TRBV5-1,NA,TRBJ2-7,TGCGCCAGCAGCTTGTCGCAGGGAATCGGCGAGCAGTACTTC,CASSLSQGIGEQYF
NA,TRBV5-6,TRBD1,TRBJ1-5,TGTGCCAGCAGCTTGGCCAGGGGGATCAATAGCAATCAGCCCCAGCATTTT,CASSLARGINSNQPQHF
NA,TRBV10-1,NA,TRBJ1-1,TGCGCCAGCAGTGAGTGGAGGGAAGGGGTGAACACTGAAGCTTTCTTT,CASSEWREGVNTEAFF
NA,TRBV7-9,NA,TRBJ2-5,TGTTCCAGCAACGTGGCGGATCAAGAGACCCAGTACTTC,CSSNVADQETQYF
NA,TRBV10-3,NA,TRBJ1-2,TGTGCCATCAGTGAAGTGGGGCTGAGTGGCTACACCTTC,CAISEVGLSGYTF
NA,TRBV11-3,NA,TRBJ1-1,TGTGCCAGCAGCTTAGTTTATCTGGGTGGGGCGAGCACTGAAGCTTTCTTT,CASSLVYLGGASTEAFF
NA,TRBV6-1,TRBD2,TRBJ2-3,TGTGCCAGCAGGGGGGGACTATCCGGCGCAGATACGCAGTATTTT,CASRGGLSGADTQYF